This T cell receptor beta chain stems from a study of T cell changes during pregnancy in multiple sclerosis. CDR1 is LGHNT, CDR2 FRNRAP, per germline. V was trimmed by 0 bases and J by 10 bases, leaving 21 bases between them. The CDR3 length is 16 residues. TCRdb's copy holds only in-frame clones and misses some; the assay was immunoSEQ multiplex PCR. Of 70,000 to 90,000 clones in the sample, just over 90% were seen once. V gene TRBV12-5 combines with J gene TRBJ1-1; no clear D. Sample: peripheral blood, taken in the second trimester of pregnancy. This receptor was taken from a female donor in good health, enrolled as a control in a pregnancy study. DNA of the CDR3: TGTGCTAGTGGTTTGGTGACCTCGGGAGATCTTTTCTTAGCTTTCTTT. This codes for CASGLVTSGDLFLAFF.